Sequencing of this T cell receptor (beta chain) was carried out in a study of blood T cell repertoires in COVID-19. The CDR3 loop spans 16 amino acids. V dropped 3 bases and J dropped 7 bases, with 21 bases sitting between them. CDR1 is SNHLY, CDR2 FYNNEI, per germline. Using immunoSEQ multiplex PCR, the repertoire was profiled, and TCRdb retains in-frame clones only, with some absent. In the table there are around 220,000 clones, around 87% of which are singletons. The sample comprised peripheral blood. This chain joins TRBV2 and TRBJ1-2; D perhaps matches TRBD1 (6 bases). This receptor was identified in a woman aged 50 to 65 with COVID-19, enrolled during active disease. CDR3 sequence: CASSEIRQARLGGYTF. The CDR3 nucleotides are TGTGCCAGCAGTGAGATTCGACAGGCCAGACTCGGTGGCTACACCTTC. Looking up the rest from reference TRBV2 and TRBJ1-2 gives the full variable domain: EPEVTQTPSHQVTQMGQEVILRCVPISNHLYFYWYRQILGQKVEFLVSFYNNEISEKSEIFDDQFSVERPDGSNFTLKIRSTKLEDSAMYFCASSEIRQARLGGYTFGSGTRLTVV.